The 15 T cell receptor beta chains listed next were all sequenced from one sample in a study of T cell repertoires in cytomegalovirus infection. TCRdb independently ran MiXCR on the reads; one entry per CDR3 protein. Of around 630,000 distinct CDR3 sequences listed, less than 25% were seen once; the top ten hold roughly 8%. What was sequenced was CD8+ T cells from PBMCs. The receptors derive from a human donor in good health (CMV status not recorded). Some clones in this sample may be carry-over from other donors' samples.

This clonotype came up a few times. V gene TRBV28 combines with J gene TRBJ1-2; tentatively, D is TRBD1 (5 bases). CDR1 and CDR2 (germline): MDHEN, SYDVKM. V gave up 5 bases and J gave up 3 bases, with 7 bases separating them. This CDR3 is 12 amino acids long. CDR3 DNA: TGTGCCAGCAGTGGGGGAGACTATGGCTACACCTTC. Amino acids: CASSGGDYGYTF.

This chain links TRBV7-9 with TRBJ2-3; 7 bases fit TRBD1. The V and J ends lost 8 bases and 1 base, in that order; junction bases with no gene match: 3. Germline V gives CDR1 SEHNR, CDR2 FQNEAQ (reference sequence). This CDR3 contains 13 residues. CDR3 nucleotide sequence: TGTGCCAGCGACAGGGTTGGCACAGATACGCAGTATTTT. This gives the protein CASDRVGTDTQYF.

The rearrangement joins TRBV19 to TRBJ1-1; a weak D match, TRBD1 (5 bases). The germline V gene encodes CDR1 LNHDA and CDR2 SQIVND (reference sequence). The CDR3 is 16 amino acids. Trimming removed 5 bases from V and 1 base from J, with 17 bases in between. The CDR3 nucleotides read TGTGCCAGTAGTCTCTGGACGTTTGGGGCGAACACTGAAGCTTTCTTT. It codes for CASSLWTFGANTEAFF.

This clonotype has at least ten counts. This chain joins TRBV7-6 and TRBJ2-3, with TRBD2 matching 10 bases. The junction had 7 bases not matched to a gene; V was cut back by 6 bases and J by 4 bases. The CDR3 totals 15 residues. Germline V CDR1 and CDR2: SGHVS, FNYEAQ. The chain's CDR3 is CASSRAGGTSDTQYF. Here the CDR3 DNA reads TGTGCCAGCAGTCGAGCGGGGGGGACCTCAGATACGCAGTATTTT.

This clonotype was detected a few times. The rearrangement joins TRBV20-1 to TRBJ2-5; no firm D call. This CDR3 has 16 residues. With 3 bases removed from V and 5 bases from J, the gap between germline ends came to 22 bases. CDR1 and CDR2 from the germline V gene are DFQATT and SNEGSKA (reference sequence). As DNA, the CDR3 is TGCAGTGCTAGGACCCCACACCTAGATGGGTTTGAGACCCAGTACTTC. It is translated as CSARTPHLDGFETQYF.

There are a few counts of this clonotype. The chain has TRBV23-1 and TRBJ1-1; the D gene is possibly TRBD1 (5 bases). TRBV23-1 is noted as an ORF with a role that remains uncertain. The CDR3 has 15 residues. Trimming cost V 0 bases and J 2 bases, with 10 bases left between them. CDR3 loop: CASSQSKGPNTEAFF. In nucleotides, the CDR3 is TGCGCCAGCAGTCAATCAAAGGGGCCAAACACTGAAGCTTTCTTT.

Many counts were recorded for this clonotype. The chain uses TRBV10-2 and TRBJ2-7; a weak D match, TRBD2 (5 bases). CDR1 is WSHSY, CDR2 SAAADI, per germline. V lost 11 bases, J lost 0 bases, and 11 bases lay in between. This CDR3 region has 12 residues. CDR3 in amino acids: CAAGRSSYEQYF. The CDR3 bases are TGCGCCGCGGGCAGGAGCTCCTACGAGCAGTACTTC.

The chain combines TRBV6-2 or TRBV6-3 with TRBJ2-7; a weak D match, TRBD1 (5 bases). Germline assignment: CDR1 MNHEY and CDR2 SVGEGT. The V gene lost 0 bases and the J gene lost 5 bases, with 8 bases spanning the gap. There are 13 residues in the CDR3. The CDR3 loop is CASSYSDSHEQYF. The CDR3 DNA follows: TGTGCCAGCAGTTACTCCGACAGCCACGAGCAGTACTTC.

This sequence joins TRBV15 and TRBJ2-7; D is unclear. This CDR3 is 14 amino acids long. With 5 bases removed from V and 0 bases from J, the gap between germline ends came to 11 bases. Germline V CDR1 and CDR2: LNHNV, YYDKDF (reference sequence). The CDR3 is CATSPGTNSYEQYV. CDR3 bases: TGTGCCACCAGCCCCGGCACCAACTCCTACGAGCAGTACGTC.

This clonotype was seen a handful of times. V usage is TRBV27 and J usage is TRBJ1-5; no reliable D call. V was trimmed by 1 base and J by 2 bases, leaving 12 bases between them. The CDR3 sequence is 16 residues long. Germline V gene sequence: CDR1 MNHEY, CDR2 SMNVEV (reference sequence). CDR3 nucleotides: TGTGCCAGCAGTTTATGGTCCTCAACAGGCAATCAGCCCCAGCATTTT. Residues: CASSLWSSTGNQPQHF.

The rearrangement links TRBV18 to TRBJ1-5; a weak D match, TRBD1 (6 bases). This CDR3 region has 15 residues. Germline V gene lookup returns CDR1 KGHSH and CDR2 LQKENI. Trimming stripped 3 bases from V and 5 bases from J, with 14 bases between. CDR3 protein: CASSPGGGAHQPQHF. CDR3 nucleotides: TGTGCCAGCTCACCGGGTGGGGGCGCCCATCAGCCCCAGCATTTT.

The sample holds a few counts of this clonotype. The V gene is TRBV5-6, the J gene TRBJ1-2; 7 bases align to TRBD1. Germline V gene lookup returns CDR1 SGHDT and CDR2 YYEEEE. After removal of 4 bases from V and 0 bases from J, the junction contained 3 bases not matched to a gene. CDR3 length equals 14 residues. DNA of the CDR3: TGTGCCAGCAGCCAAGGGGGCTCTAACTATGGCTACACCTTC. Its translation: CASSQGGSNYGYTF.

CDR3 in amino acids: CASSQLRGGRDTDTQYF. The CDR3 region has the DNA TGTGCCAGCAGCCAACTGCGGGGGGGCCGGGACACAGATACGCAGTATTTT. The rearrangement joins TRBV4-2 to TRBJ2-3; 9 bases map to TRBD2. The germline gives CDR1 LGHNA, CDR2 YNFKEQ. V lost 2 bases to trimming and J lost 2 bases; unmatched junction nucleotides: 8. The CDR3 consists of 17 residues.

The chain combines TRBV13 with TRBJ1-2; 7 nucleotides line up with TRBD1. The CDR3 has 17 residues. Trimming cost V 5 bases and J 4 bases; bases outside gene matches: 16. Looked up from germline, CDR1 is PRHDT and CDR2 is FYEKMQ (reference sequence). In DNA, the CDR3 is TGTGCCAGCAGCCTCGGCGTGGTAGTCCGGGACAGCTATGGCTACACCTTC. This encodes CASSLGVVVRDSYGYTF.

The rearrangement uses TRBV5-5 and TRBJ2-7, with TRBD1 matching over 8 bases. Unmatched junction bases numbered 6, after V lost 4 bases and J lost 0 bases. The CDR3 extends over 15 amino acids. Germline loops: CDR1 SGHKS, CDR2 YYEKEE (reference sequence). The DNA for the CDR3 is TGTGCCAGCAGCCTCCACGACAGGGGCTCCTACGAGCAGTACTTC. Protein sequence: CASSLHDRGSYEQYF.